This TCR beta chain was found in a study of radiotherapy plus CTLA-4 blockade in lung cancer. On the study more broadly: Objective responses were observed in around a sixth of patients, and disease control was achieved by roughly 31%.

The CDR3 runs 15 residues. Germline-derived CDR1 and CDR2 are SGHRS and YFSETQ. Trimming took off 4 bases at V and 0 bases at J, with 11 bases between the two ends. The protocol was immunoSEQ multiplex PCR, while the TCRdb copy is restricted to in-frame clones and leaves out a portion. The table lists approximately 65,000 clones, roughly 80% of them singletons, with approximately 4% in the top ten. The material was peripheral blood, obtained from a patient treated with radiotherapy plus ipilimumab. V is TRBV5-1 and J is TRBJ1-3; D is undetermined. The receptor comes from a human donor with non-small cell lung cancer who had a complete response to radiotherapy plus ipilimumab. CDR3 in DNA: TGCGCCAGCAGCCCGGCTGGCAACTCTGGAAACACCATATATTTT. This sequence encodes CASSPAGNSGNTIYF. The variable domain in full, completed from reference TRBV5-1 and TRBJ1-3, reads KAGVTQTPRYLIKTRGQQVTLSCSPISGHRSVSWYQQTPGQGLQFLFEYFSETQRNKGNFPGRFSGRQFSNSRSEMNVSTLELGDSALYLCASSPAGNSGNTIYFGEGSWLTVV.